This passage covers 11 T cell receptor beta chains from one sample sequenced in a study of CD8+CD57+ T cells in acquired aplastic anemia. The study profiled TCR beta VDJ and CDR3 using genomic DNA as template. TCRdb reprocessed the reads with MiXCR, giving one entry per CDR3 protein. The sample contains approximately 99,000 distinct CDR3 sequences, around 50% of which appear only once. The sample comprised sorted CD4+, CD8+, or CD8+CD57+ T cells (not recorded which) from PBMCs. The receptors were sampled from a human donor in good health, serving as a control.

The gene calls are TRBV29-1 and TRBJ2-2, with D unresolved. V lost 6 bases to trimming and J lost 8 bases, with 7 bases between them. Germline V lookup: CDR1 SQVTM, CDR2 ANQGSEA. The CDR3 sequence is 10 residues long. CDR3 loop: CSVLTGELFF. In nucleotides, the CDR3 is TGCAGCGTCTTGACAGGGGAGCTGTTTTTT.

The rearrangement links TRBV15 to TRBJ1-5; a possible D gene is TRBD1 (5 bases). The CDR3 covers 15 residues. The germline CDR1 and CDR2 sequences are LNHNV and YYDKDF (reference sequence). V lost 3 bases and J 3 bases, leaving 12 bases between the germline ends. The CDR3 protein is CATSRSGLANQPQHF. CDR3 coding DNA: TGTGCCACCAGCAGGTCGGGACTGGCCAATCAGCCCCAGCATTTT.

This clonotype has at least ten counts. V usage is TRBV2 and J usage is TRBJ2-7; no clear D gene. V was shortened by 7 bases and J by 2 bases, with 9 bases between the two germline ends. CDR3 length equals 12 residues. The V gene's germline CDR1 is SNHLY and CDR2 FYNNEI. The CDR3 DNA is TGTGCCAGCACCCCAAGCGCCTACGAGCAGTACTTC. Amino acids: CASTPSAYEQYF. The full variable domain, with the rest looked up from reference TRBV2 and TRBJ2-7, is EPEVTQTPSHQVTQMGQEVILRCVPISNHLYFYWYRQILGQKVEFLVSFYNNEISEKSEIFDDQFSVERPDGSNFTLKIRSTKLEDSAMYFCASTPSAYEQYFGPGTRLTVT.

The CDR3 nucleotides are TGTGCCAGTGGGGGGGGCAGACTACGCTATGGCTACACCTTC. This translates into CASGGGRLRYGYTF. V and J are TRBV19 and TRBJ1-2; D might be TRBD1 (6 bases). Trimming shortened V by 8 bases and J by 4 bases, and 17 bases separated the two germline ends. The CDR3 contains 14 residues. Germline-derived CDR1 and CDR2 are LNHDA and SQIVND (reference sequence).

This chain joins TRBV24-1 and TRBJ1-5; D is undetermined. Germline V lookup: CDR1 KGHDR, CDR2 SFDVKD. Trimming took 4 bases from V and 5 from J, leaving 8 bases between them. The CDR3 sequence is 13 residues long. The CDR3 here is CATSEGSHQPQHF. The CDR3 bases are TGTGCCACCAGTGAAGGGTCCCATCAGCCCCAGCATTTT.

The gene calls are TRBV12-3 or TRBV12-4 and TRBJ1-6; the D is unclear. The CDR3 is made up of 16 amino acids. The germline V and J ends were trimmed by 3 bases and 7 bases, with 16 bases remaining between them. The DNA for the CDR3 is TGTGCCAGCAGTTTCAGCCCCGACACTAGGAATTCACCCCTCCACTTT. Its protein is CASSFSPDTRNSPLHF.

The chain combines TRBV7-9 with TRBJ2-5; D is undetermined. Trimming pared 5 bases from V and 0 bases from J, leaving 10 bases between. This CDR3 region has 14 residues. Germline V gene sequence: CDR1 SEHNR, CDR2 FQNEAQ (reference sequence). In DNA, the CDR3 is TGTGCCAGCAGCGTCGGAGAGTACCAAGAGACCCAGTACTTC. This codes for CASSVGEYQETQYF. Filled out from reference TRBV7-9 and TRBJ2-5, the complete variable domain reads DTGVSQNPRHKITKRGQNVTFRCDPISEHNRLYWYRQTLGQGPEFLTYFQNEAQLEKSRLLSDRFSAERPKGSFSTLEIQRTEQGDSAMYLCASSVGEYQETQYFGPGTRLLVL.

As regards this clonotype: Relative to the germline gene, one junction end is altered; a read error may explain this. The chain is built from TRBV10-3 and TRBJ2-7; D possibly corresponds to TRBD1 (5 bases). The germline V gene encodes CDR1 ENHRY and CDR2 SYGVKD. The CDR3 sequence is 15 residues long. The CDR3 DNA reads TGTGCCGTCAGTGAGTCACAGGACATCTCCTACGAGCAGTACTTC. Protein sequence: CAVSESQDISYEQYF.

This clonotype was counted a few times. Since a much larger clone is just one base distant, this may be a read error. The chain uses TRBV20-1 and TRBJ2-1; 7 bases match TRBD2. Looked up from germline, CDR1 is DFQATT and CDR2 is SNEGSKA (reference sequence). The CDR3 has 13 residues. The CDR3 loop is CSASSGDYNEQLF. CDR3 nucleotides: TGCAGTGCTAGCAGCGGGGACTACAATGAGCAGCTCTTC.

This CDR3 is CATRDRDSTEAFF. CDR3 in DNA: TGTGCCACCAGGGACAGGGATAGCACTGAAGCTTTCTTT. The chain joins TRBV10-3 to TRBJ1-1; 9 bases agree with TRBD1. J gave up 4 bases and V 10 bases, and 7 bases lay outside the gene matches. Germline loops: CDR1 ENHRY, CDR2 SYGVKD. There are 13 residues in the CDR3.

Ten or more counts support this clonotype. This chain connects TRBV5-6 to TRBJ2-1, with 10 bases matching TRBD2. J gave up 12 bases and V 1 base, and 4 bases lay outside the gene matches. The germline CDR1 and CDR2 sequences are SGHDT and YYEEEE. The CDR3 covers 13 residues. Here the CDR3 reads CASSLYASGGQFF. The CDR3 region has the DNA TGTGCCAGCAGCTTGTATGCTAGCGGGGGGCAGTTCTTC.